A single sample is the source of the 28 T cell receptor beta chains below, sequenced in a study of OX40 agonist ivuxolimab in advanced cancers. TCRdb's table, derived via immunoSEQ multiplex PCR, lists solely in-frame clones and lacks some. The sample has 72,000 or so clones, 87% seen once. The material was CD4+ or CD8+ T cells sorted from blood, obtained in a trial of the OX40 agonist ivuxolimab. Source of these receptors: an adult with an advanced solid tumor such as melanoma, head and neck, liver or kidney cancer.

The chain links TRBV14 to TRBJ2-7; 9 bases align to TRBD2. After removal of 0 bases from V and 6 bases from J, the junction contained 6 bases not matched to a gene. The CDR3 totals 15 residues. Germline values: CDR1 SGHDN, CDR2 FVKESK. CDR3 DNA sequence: TGTGCCAGCAGCCAAGACGGCGCGGGAGGGGCCGAGCAGTACTTC. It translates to CASSQDGAGGAEQYF.

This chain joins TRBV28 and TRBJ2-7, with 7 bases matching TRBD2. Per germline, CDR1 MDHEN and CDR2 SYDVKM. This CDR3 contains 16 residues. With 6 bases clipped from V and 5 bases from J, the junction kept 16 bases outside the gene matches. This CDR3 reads CASSPPGVGRGNEQYF. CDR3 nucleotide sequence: TGTGCCAGCAGCCCTCCCGGGGTAGGGAGGGGAAACGAGCAGTACTTC. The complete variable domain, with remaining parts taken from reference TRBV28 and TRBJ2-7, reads DVKVTQSSRYLVKRTGEKVFLECVQDMDHENMFWYRQDPGLGLRLIYFSYDVKMKEKGDIPEGYSVSREKKERFSLILESASTNQTSMYLCASSPPGVGRGNEQYFGPGTRLTVT.

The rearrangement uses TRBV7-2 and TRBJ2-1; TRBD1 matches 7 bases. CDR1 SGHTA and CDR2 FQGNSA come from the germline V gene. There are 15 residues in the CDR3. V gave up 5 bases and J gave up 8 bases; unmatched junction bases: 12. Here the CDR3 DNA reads TGTGCCAGCAGCGTTGCCGGGACAGATCGGGATGAGCAGTTCTTC. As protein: CASSVAGTDRDEQFF.

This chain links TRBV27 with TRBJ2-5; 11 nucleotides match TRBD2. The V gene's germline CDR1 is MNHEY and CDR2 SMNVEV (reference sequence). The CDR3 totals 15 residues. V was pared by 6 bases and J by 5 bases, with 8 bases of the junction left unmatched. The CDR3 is CASRILAGARETQYF. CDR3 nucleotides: TGTGCCAGCAGGATACTAGCGGGAGCGCGTGAGACCCAGTACTTC.

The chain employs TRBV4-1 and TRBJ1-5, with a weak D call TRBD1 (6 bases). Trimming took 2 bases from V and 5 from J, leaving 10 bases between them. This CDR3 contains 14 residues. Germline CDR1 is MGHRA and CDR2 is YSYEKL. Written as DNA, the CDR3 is TGCGCCAGCAGCCAAACAGGGAGATATCAGCCCCAGCATTTT. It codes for CASSQTGRYQPQHF.

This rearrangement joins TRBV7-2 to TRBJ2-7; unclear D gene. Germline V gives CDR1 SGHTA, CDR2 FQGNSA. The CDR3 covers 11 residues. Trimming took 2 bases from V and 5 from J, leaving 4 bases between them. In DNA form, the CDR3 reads TGTGCCAGCAGCTTAACGAACGAGCAGTACTTC. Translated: CASSLTNEQYF.

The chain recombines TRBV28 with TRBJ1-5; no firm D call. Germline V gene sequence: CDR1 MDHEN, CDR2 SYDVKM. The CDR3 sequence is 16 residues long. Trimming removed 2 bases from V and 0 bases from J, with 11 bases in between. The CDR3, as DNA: TGTGCCAGCAGTTTAATCGGGCGGAATAGCAATCAGCCCCAGCATTTT. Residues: CASSLIGRNSNQPQHF. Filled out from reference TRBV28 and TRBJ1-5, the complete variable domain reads DVKVTQSSRYLVKRTGEKVFLECVQDMDHENMFWYRQDPGLGLRLIYFSYDVKMKEKGDIPEGYSVSREKKERFSLILESASTNQTSMYLCASSLIGRNSNQPQHFGDGTRLSIL.

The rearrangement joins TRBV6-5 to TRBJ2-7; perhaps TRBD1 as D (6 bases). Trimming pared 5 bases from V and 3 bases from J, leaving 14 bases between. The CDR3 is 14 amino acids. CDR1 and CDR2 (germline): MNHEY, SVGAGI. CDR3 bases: TGTGCCAGCAGTCCTGACAGGCAAAACTACGAGCAGTACTTC. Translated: CASSPDRQNYEQYF.

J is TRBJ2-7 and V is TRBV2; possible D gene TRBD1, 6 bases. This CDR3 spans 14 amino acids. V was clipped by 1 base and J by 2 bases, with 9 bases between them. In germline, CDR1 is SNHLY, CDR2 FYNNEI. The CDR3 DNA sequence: TGTGCCAGCAGTGAAGGACAGGAGACCTACGAGCAGTACTTC. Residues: CASSEGQETYEQYF.

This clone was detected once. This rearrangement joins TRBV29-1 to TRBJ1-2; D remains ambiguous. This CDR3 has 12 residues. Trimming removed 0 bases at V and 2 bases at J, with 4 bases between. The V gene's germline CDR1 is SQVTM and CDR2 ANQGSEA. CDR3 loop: CSVEDRNYGYTF. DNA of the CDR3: TGCAGCGTTGAAGACAGGAACTATGGCTACACCTTC.

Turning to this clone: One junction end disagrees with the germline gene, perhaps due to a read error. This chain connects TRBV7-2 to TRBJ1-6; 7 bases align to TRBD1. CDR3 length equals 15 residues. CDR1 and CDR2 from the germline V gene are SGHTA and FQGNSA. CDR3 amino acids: CASTLSVQGYSPLHF. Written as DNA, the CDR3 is TGTGCCAGCACCTTAAGTGTACAGGGGTATTCACCCCTCCACTTT.

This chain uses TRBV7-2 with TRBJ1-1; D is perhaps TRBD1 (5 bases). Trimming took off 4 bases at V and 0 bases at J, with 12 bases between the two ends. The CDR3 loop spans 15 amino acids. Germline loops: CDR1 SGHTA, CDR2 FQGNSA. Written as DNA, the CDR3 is TGTGCCAGCAGCTCCTCGGGGGGTTTGAACACTGAAGCTTTCTTT. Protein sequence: CASSSSGGLNTEAFF.

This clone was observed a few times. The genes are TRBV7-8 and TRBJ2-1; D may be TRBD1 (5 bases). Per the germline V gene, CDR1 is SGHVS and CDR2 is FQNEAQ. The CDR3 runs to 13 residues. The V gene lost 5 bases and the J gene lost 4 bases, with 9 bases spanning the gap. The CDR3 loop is CASSPDRYNEQFF. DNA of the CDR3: TGTGCCAGCAGCCCCGACAGATACAATGAGCAGTTCTTC. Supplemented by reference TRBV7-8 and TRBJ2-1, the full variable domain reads GAGVSQSPRYKVAKRGQDVALRCDPISGHVSLFWYQQALGQGPEFLTYFQNEAQLDKSGLPSDRFFAERPEGSVSTLKIQRTQQEDSAVYLCASSPDRYNEQFFGPGTRLTVL.

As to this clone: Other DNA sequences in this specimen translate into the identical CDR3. The CDR3 spells CASSLQGTHSGNTIYF. The CDR3 coding sequence is TGTGCCAGCAGCTTACAGGGGACCCACTCTGGAAACACCATATATTTT. V gene TRBV7-2 combines with J gene TRBJ1-3, with a possible D match to TRBD1 (6 bases). CDR1 and CDR2 from the germline V gene are SGHTA and FQGNSA. This CDR3 is built from 16 residues. V lost 2 bases and J 0 bases, leaving 11 bases between the germline ends.

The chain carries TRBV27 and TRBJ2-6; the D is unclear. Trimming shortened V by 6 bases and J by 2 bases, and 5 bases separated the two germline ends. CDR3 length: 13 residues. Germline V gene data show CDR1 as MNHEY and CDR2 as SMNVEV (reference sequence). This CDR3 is CASRRTGANVLTF. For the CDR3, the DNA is TGTGCCAGCAGGAGAACTGGGGCCAACGTCCTGACTTTC.

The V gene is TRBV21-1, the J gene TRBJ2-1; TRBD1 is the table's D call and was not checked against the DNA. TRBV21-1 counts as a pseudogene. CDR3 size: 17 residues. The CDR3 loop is CASSKVVWTQVQYEQFF. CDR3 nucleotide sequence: TGTGCCAGCAGCAAAGTTGTCTGGACACAAGTACAATATGAGCAGTTCTTC.

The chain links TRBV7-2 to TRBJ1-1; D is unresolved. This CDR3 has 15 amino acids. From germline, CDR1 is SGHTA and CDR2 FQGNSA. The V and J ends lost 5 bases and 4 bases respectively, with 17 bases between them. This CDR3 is CASSDPGKIGTEAFF. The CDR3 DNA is TGTGCCAGCAGCGATCCGGGGAAAATCGGCACTGAAGCTTTCTTT.

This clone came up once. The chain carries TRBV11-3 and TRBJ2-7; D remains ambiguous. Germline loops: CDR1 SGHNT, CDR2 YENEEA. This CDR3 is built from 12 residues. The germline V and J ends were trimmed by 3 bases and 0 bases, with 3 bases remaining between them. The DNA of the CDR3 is TGTGCCAGCAGCTTGTCCTCCTACGAGCAGTACTTC. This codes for CASSLSSYEQYF.

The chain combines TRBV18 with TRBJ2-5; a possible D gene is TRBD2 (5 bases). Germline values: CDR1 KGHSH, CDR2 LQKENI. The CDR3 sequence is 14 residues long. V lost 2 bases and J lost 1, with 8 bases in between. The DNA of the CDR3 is TGTGCCAGCTCACCATTACGGGGCCAAGAGACCCAGTACTTC. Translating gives CASSPLRGQETQYF.

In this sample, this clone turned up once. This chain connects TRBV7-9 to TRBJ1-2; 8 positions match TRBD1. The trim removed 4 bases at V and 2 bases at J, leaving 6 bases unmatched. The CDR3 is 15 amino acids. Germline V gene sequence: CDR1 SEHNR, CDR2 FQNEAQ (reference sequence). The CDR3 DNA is TGTGCCAGCAGCTATGGACAGGGAGAAAACTATGGCTACACCTTC. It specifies CASSYGQGENYGYTF.

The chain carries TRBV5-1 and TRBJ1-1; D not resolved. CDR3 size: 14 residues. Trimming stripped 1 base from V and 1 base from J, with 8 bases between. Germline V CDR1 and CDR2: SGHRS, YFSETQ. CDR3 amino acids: CASSLLEKNTEAFF. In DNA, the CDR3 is TGCGCCAGCAGCTTGCTTGAGAAGAACACTGAAGCTTTCTTT.

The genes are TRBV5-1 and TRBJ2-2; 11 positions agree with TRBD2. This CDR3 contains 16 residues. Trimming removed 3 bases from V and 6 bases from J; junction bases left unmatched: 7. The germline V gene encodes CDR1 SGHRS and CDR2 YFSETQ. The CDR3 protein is CASSSSGGLKPGELFF. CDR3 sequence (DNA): TGCGCCAGCAGCTCTAGCGGGGGGCTCAAACCCGGGGAGCTGTTTTTT.

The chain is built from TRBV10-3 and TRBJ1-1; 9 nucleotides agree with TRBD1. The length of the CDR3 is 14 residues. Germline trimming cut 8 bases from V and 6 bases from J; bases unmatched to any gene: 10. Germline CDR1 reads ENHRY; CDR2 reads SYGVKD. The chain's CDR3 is CAIGKQGARSEAFF. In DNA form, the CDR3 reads TGTGCCATCGGAAAACAGGGGGCGCGGTCTGAAGCTTTCTTT.

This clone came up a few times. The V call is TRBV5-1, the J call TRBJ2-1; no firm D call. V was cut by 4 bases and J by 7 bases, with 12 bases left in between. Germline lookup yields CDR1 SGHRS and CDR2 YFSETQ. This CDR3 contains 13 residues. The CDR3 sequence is CASSLPVNNEQFF. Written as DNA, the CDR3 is TGCGCCAGCAGCCTGCCGGTAAATAATGAGCAGTTCTTC.

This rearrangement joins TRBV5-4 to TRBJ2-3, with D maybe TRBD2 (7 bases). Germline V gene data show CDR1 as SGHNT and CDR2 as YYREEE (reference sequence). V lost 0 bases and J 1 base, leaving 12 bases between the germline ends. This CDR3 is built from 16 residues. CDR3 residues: CASSLAGGGGTDTQYF. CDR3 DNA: TGTGCCAGCAGCTTGGCCGGAGGGGGGGGCACAGATACGCAGTATTTT.

The CDR3 region is CASSAPGGRGFQPQHF. For the CDR3, the DNA is TGTGCCAGTAGTGCCCCCGGGGGGAGGGGGTTTCAGCCCCAGCATTTT. The chain uses TRBV19 and TRBJ1-5; possible D gene TRBD1, 6 bases. CDR1 and CDR2 (germline): LNHDA, SQIVND (reference sequence). The CDR3 runs to 16 residues. V was shortened by 5 bases and J by 6 bases, with 20 bases between the two germline ends.

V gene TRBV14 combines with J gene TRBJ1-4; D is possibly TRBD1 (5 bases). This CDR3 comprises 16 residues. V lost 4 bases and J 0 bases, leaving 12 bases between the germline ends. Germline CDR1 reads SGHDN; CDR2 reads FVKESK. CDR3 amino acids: CASSPFDSTTNEKLFF. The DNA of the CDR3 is TGTGCCAGCAGCCCCTTTGACAGCACAACTAATGAAAAACTGTTTTTT.

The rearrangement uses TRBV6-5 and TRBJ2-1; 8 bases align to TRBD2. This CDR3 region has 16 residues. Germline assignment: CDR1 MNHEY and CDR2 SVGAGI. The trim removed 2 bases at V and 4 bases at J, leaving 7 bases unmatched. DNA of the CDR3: TGTGCCAGCAGTTACCGGAGGACTAGCAGATACAATGAGCAGTTCTTC. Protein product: CASSYRRTSRYNEQFF.